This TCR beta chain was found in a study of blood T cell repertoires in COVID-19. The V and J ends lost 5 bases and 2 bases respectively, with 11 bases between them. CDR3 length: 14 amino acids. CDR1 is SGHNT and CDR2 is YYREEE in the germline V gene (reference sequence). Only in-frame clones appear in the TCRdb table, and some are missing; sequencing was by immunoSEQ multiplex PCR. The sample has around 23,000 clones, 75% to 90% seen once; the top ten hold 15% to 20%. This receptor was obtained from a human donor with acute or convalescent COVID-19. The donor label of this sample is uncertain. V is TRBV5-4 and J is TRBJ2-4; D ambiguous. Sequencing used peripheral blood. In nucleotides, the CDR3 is TGTGCCAGCAGTCCCTCAGGCCCCAAAAACATTCAGTACTTC. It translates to CASSPSGPKNIQYF. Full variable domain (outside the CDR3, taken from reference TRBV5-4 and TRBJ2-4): ETGVTQSPTHLIKTRGQQVTLRCSSQSGHNTVSWYQQALGQGPQFIFQYYREEENGRGNFPPRFSGLQFPNYSSELNVNALELDDSALYLCASSPSGPKNIQYFGAGTRLSVL.